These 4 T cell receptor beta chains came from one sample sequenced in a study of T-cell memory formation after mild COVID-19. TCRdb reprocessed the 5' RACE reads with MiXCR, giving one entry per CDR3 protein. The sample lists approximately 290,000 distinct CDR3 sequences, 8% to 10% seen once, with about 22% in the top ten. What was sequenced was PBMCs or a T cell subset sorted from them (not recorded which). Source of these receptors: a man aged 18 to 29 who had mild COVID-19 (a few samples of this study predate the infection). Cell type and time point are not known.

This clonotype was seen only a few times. The CDR3 loop is CASSLGSGQSSYEQYF. DNA of the CDR3: TGCGCCAGCAGCTTGGGGTCGGGACAGTCTTCCTACGAGCAGTACTTC. The chain combines TRBV5-1 with TRBJ2-7, with 7 bases matching TRBD1. Per germline, CDR1 SGHRS and CDR2 YFSETQ. The trim removed 0 bases at V and 1 base at J, leaving 7 bases unmatched. There are 16 residues in the CDR3.

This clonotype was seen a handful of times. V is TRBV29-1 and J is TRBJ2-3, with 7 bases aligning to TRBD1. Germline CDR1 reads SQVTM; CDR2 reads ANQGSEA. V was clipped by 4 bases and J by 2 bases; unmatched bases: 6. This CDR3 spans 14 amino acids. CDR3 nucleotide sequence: TGCAGCGTTGGCGTACAGGGGAACACAGATACGCAGTATTTT. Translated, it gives CSVGVQGNTDTQYF.

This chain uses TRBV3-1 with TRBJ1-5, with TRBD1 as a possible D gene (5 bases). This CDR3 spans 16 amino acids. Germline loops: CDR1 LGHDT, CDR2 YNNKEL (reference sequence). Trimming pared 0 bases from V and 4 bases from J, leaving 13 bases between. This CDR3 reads CASSQDGDLENQPQHF. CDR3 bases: TGTGCCAGCAGCCAAGACGGGGACCTGGAAAATCAGCCCCAGCATTTT.

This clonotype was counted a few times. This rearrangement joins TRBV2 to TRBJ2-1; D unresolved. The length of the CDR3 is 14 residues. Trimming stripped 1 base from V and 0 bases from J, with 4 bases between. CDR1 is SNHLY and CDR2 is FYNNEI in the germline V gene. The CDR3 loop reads CASSEVRSYNEQFF. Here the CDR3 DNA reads TGTGCCAGCAGTGAAGTTCGCTCCTACAATGAGCAGTTCTTC.